This record concerns one TCR beta chain sequence. The sample originates from a study of blood T cell repertoires in COVID-19. The overall study: Sites across the United States, Italy and Spain contributed samples from acute and convalescent COVID-19. From T cells, B-cell-depleted T cells, or PBMCs came the material, which was cDNA or gDNA.

CDR1 SNHLY and CDR2 FYNNEI come from the germline V gene. The CDR3 has 14 amino acids. V shed 6 bases, J shed 5 bases, and the junction held 7 bases outside the gene matches. Participant ages covered about 18 to 100 years across 25 or so US areas. Within 2 weeks of study entry, exposed participants had contacted a PCR-confirmed or clinician-diagnosed COVID-19 case. Using immunoSEQ multiplex PCR, the repertoire was profiled, and TCRdb retains in-frame clones only, with some absent. The sample has about 350,000 clones, 88% seen once; the top ten hold under 1.2%. This TCR was recovered from a woman in her 30s who had been exposed to COVID-19. The rearrangement joins TRBV2 to TRBJ1-1, with 9 bases that match TRBD1. Sequenced: PBMCs or T cells enriched from blood (not recorded which). CDR3 sequence reads: CASRAGTGPTEAFF. The CDR3 DNA sequence: TGTGCCAGCAGAGCCGGGACAGGGCCTACTGAAGCTTTCTTT.